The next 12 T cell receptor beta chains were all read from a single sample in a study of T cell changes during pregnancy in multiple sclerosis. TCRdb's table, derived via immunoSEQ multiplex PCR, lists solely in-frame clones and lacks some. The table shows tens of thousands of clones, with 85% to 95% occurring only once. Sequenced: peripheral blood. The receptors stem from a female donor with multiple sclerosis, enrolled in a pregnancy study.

CDR3 DNA: TGTGCCATCAGTGTTAGGGACAGGTTCTACGAGCAGTACTTC. Translating gives CAISVRDRFYEQYF. The genes are TRBV10-3 and TRBJ2-7; TRBD1 matches at 8 bases. V dropped 4 bases and J dropped 3; count of bases not matched to a gene: 5. CDR1 and CDR2 (germline): ENHRY, SYGVKD. The CDR3 sequence is 14 residues long.

The CDR3 sequence: CASTPDREHGYTF. CDR3 nucleotides: TGTGCCAGCACCCCAGACAGGGAGCATGGCTACACCTTC. The gene calls are TRBV5-4 and TRBJ1-2; 7 positions agree with TRBD1. CDR1 and CDR2 (germline): SGHNT, YYREEE (reference sequence). This CDR3 comprises 13 residues. V lost 6 bases, J lost 6 bases, and 8 bases stayed unmatched.

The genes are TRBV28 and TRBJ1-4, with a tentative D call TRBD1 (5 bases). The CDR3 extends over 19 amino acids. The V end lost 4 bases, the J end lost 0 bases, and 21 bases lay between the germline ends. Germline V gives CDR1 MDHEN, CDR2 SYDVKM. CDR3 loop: CASSSGTGRLGATNEKLFF. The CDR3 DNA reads TGTGCCAGCAGTTCGGGGACTGGGAGGTTGGGGGCAACTAATGAAAAACTGTTTTTT.

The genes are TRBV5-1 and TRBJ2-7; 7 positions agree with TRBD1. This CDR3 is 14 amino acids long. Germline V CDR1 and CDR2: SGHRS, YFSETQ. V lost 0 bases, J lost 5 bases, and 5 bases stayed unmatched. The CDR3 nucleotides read TGCGCCAGCAGCTTGGCCGCGCAGGGGGACGAGCAGTACTTC. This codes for CASSLAAQGDEQYF.

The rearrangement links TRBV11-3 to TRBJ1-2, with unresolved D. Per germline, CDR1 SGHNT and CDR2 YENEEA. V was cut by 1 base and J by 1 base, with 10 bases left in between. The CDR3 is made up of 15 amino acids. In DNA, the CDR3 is TGTGCCAGCAGCTTAGTAAAGGAGCTTAACTATGGCTACACCTTC. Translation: CASSLVKELNYGYTF.

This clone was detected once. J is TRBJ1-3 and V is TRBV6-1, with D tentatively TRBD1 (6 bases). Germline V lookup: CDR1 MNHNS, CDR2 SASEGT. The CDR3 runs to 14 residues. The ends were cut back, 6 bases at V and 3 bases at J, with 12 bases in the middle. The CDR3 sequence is CASSQGRGGNTIYF. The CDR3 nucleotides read TGTGCCAGCAGCCAGGGGAGGGGTGGAAACACCATATATTTT.

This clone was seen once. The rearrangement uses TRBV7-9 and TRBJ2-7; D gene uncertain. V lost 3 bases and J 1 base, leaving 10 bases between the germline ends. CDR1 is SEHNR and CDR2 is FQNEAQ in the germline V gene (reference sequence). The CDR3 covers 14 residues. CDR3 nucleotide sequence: TGTGCCAGCAGCTTGATGGCCTCTTCCTACGAGCAGTACTTC. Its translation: CASSLMASSYEQYF.

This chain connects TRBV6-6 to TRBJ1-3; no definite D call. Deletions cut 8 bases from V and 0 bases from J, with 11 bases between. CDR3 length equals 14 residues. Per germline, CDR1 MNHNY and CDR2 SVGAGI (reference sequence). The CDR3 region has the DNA TGTGCCAGCGCCGACCTTCTCTCTGGAAACACCATATATTTT. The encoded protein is CASADLLSGNTIYF.

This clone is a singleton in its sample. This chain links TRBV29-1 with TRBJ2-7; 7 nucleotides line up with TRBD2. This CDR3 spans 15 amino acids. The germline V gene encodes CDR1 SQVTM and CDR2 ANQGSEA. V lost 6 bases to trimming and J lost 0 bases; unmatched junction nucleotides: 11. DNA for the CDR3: TGCAGCGTGGGGGGGTTAGAGGGGAGCTCCTACGAGCAGTACTTC. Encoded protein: CSVGGLEGSSYEQYF.

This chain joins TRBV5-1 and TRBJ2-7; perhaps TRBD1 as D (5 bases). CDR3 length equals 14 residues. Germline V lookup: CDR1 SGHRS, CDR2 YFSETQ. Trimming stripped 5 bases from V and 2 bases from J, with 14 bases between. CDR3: CASRLSDRAYEQYF. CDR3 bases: TGCGCCAGCAGACTTTCTGACAGAGCCTACGAGCAGTACTTC.

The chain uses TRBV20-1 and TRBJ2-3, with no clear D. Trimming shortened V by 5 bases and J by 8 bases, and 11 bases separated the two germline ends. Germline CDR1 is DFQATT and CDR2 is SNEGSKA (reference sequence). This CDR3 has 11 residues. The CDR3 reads CSALGYFTQYF. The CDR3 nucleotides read TGCAGTGCTCTCGGGTACTTTACGCAGTATTTT.

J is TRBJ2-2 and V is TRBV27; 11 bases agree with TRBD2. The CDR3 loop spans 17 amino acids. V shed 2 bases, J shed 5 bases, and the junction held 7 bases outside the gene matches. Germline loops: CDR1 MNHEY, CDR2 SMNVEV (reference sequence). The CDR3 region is CASSLVLAGGPTGELFF. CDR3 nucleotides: TGTGCCAGCAGTTTAGTGCTAGCGGGAGGACCTACCGGGGAGCTGTTTTTT.